These 5 T cell receptor beta chains were all obtained from the same sample, sequenced in a study of blood T cell repertoires in COVID-19. Only in-frame clones appear in the TCRdb table, and some are missing; sequencing was by immunoSEQ multiplex PCR. The table lists about 230,000 clones, approximately 80% of them singletons. Sequencing input: peripheral blood. These receptors originate from a man in his forties or fifties with acute or convalescent COVID-19.

The rearrangement joins TRBV18 to TRBJ1-1; D might be TRBD1 (5 bases). This CDR3 comprises 14 residues. With 4 bases removed from V and 3 bases from J, the gap between germline ends came to 12 bases. The V gene's germline CDR1 is KGHSH and CDR2 LQKENI. The CDR3 spells CASSLDSRDTEAFF. The CDR3 bases are TGTGCCAGCTCACTAGACTCCAGGGACACTGAAGCTTTCTTT.

In its sample, this clone was seen once. The V call is TRBV27, the J call TRBJ1-2; the match to TRBD1 covers 8 bases. Per the germline V gene, CDR1 is MNHEY and CDR2 is SMNVEV (reference sequence). The CDR3 has 12 residues. The junction had 4 bases not matched to a gene; V was cut back by 6 bases and J by 7 bases. The CDR3 region is CASRTGGLGYTF. CDR3 in DNA: TGTGCCAGCAGAACAGGGGGTCTTGGCTACACCTTC.

CDR3 residues: CASSISAQGGNYGYTF. DNA for the CDR3: TGTGCCAGTAGTATATCGGCCCAGGGGGGTAACTATGGCTACACCTTC. The V gene is TRBV19, the J gene TRBJ1-2; TRBD1 aligns across 7 bases. The V and J ends lost 2 bases and 1 base, in that order; junction bases with no gene match: 7. CDR1 LNHDA and CDR2 SQIVND come from the germline V gene (reference sequence). The CDR3 spans 16 residues.

V is TRBV4-1 and J is TRBJ2-2; 8 bases map to TRBD2. The CDR3 runs 17 residues. V trimming: 4 bases; J trimming: 5 bases; junction bases outside the gene matches: 12. Germline values: CDR1 MGHRA, CDR2 YSYEKL. CDR3 residues: CASSLRVAGGRTGELFF. CDR3 nucleotides: TGCGCCAGCAGCCTTCGAGTGGCGGGAGGAAGGACCGGGGAGCTGTTTTTT.

This rearrangement joins TRBV5-8 to TRBJ1-5; 10 nucleotides align to TRBD1. The CDR3 is 14 amino acids. Per the germline V gene, CDR1 is SGHTS and CDR2 is YDEGEE. V lost 3 bases to trimming and J lost 7 bases; unmatched junction nucleotides: 4. The CDR3: CASSWGQGTQPQHF. The CDR3 bases are TGTGCCAGCAGCTGGGGACAGGGGACACAGCCCCAGCATTTT.